The rows below give T cell receptor beta chains drawn from one sample of a study of HIV-infected children after antiretroviral therapy interruption. TCRdb re-derived calls from the 3' RACE reads in MiXCR, one entry per CDR3 protein. The sample has approximately 89,000 distinct CDR3 sequences, roughly 6.4% seen once; the top ten hold 1% to 1.3%. The starting material was CD45RA+ CD4+ T cells from PBMCs, pooled from several time points, obtained from a donor given antiretroviral therapy, either interrupted or continuous. These receptors were collected from a pool of human donors with HIV. Each CDR3 is given without its conserved first and last residue. The D gene is left open where the match is weak. The size entry is marked missing in some rows and otherwise reads once, few, many or a size class.

>.|TRBV24-1|TRBJ2-3|many
ATSDFTSTDTQY
>TRBD2|TRBV6-2/TRBV6-3|TRBJ2-5|many
ASSLPSGRLPQETQY
>.|TRBV20-1|TRBJ1-6|few
SVKQGGTANSPLH
>.|TRBV6-1|TRBJ1-1|many
ASSVFEGSTEAF
>.|TRBV20-1|TRBJ2-2|many
SARAPNSGTGELF
>.|TRBV2|TRBJ2-3|many
ASGASIVTDTQY
>.|TRBV25-1|TRBJ2-3|many
ASSERRTDTQY
>.|TRBV7-2|TRBJ2-5|many
ASSLDSVVQETQY
>.|TRBV6-1|TRBJ2-2|.
ASSEGTTFTGELF
>.|TRBV6-2/TRBV6-3|TRBJ2-5|.
ASTRYPYQETQY
>.|TRBV10-2|TRBJ1-5|.
ASRVQENQPQH
>TRBD1|TRBV12-3/TRBV12-4|TRBJ1-1|many
ASSFFKDRAAPEAF
>TRBD1|TRBV6-5|TRBJ2-7|many
ASSDRGLVVQY
>TRBD1|TRBV28|TRBJ2-6|many
ASNPDRGRSSGANVLT
>.|TRBV2|TRBJ1-3|many
ASSTALGNTIY
>.|TRBV19|TRBJ2-5|many
ASSMTGNQDTQY
>.|TRBV20-1|TRBJ1-3|many
SARVAGPSGNTIY
>.|TRBV6-5|TRBJ2-7|many
ASRGVHEQY
>.|TRBV7-2|TRBJ2-1|few
ASSLIRDTYNEQF
>.|TRBV7-9|TRBJ1-2|.
ASSRGNYGYT
>TRBD1|TRBV5-1|TRBJ1-1|.
ASSLEGQFTEAF
>.|TRBV7-2|TRBJ1-6|many
ASSLESVTSSYNSPLH